These T cell receptor beta chains were read from a single sample in a study of control samples from healthy donors and cancer patients. The repertoire was sequenced with immunoSEQ multiplex PCR; TCRdb's copy has only in-frame clones and lacks some. The table lists approximately 50,000 clones, 87% of them singletons. The sample comprised PBMCs. These receptors were obtained from a man in his sixties with head and neck cancer. Each CDR3 is given with its conserved first and last residue. The D gene is left open where the match is weak. Expanded clones get a size class; other rows say once, few or many, or leave the size out.

V	J	D	size	DNA	CDR3
TRBV10-3	TRBJ2-3	TRBD2	-	TGTGCCACCAGACTAGCGGGGGGCAGCACAGATACGCAGTATTTT	CATRLAGGSTDTQYF
TRBV3-1/TRBV3-2	TRBJ1-2	-	-	TGTGCCAGCAGCCAAGACGGGTTAGCCCGGGGCTACACCTTC	CASSQDGLARGYTF
TRBV9	TRBJ2-3	TRBD2	-	TGTGCCAGCAGCGTAGCGGCGCGGGGGGGTGGAGATACGCAGTATTTT	CASSVAARGGGDTQYF
TRBV5-1	TRBJ2-7	-	-	TGCGCCAGCAGCAGCGGACAGATAATAAAATACGAGCAGTACTTC	CASSSGQIIKYEQYF
TRBV7-9	TRBJ1-2	TRBD1	-	TGTGCCAGCAGCCGCACGGGACAGGGTACTGGCTACACCTTC	CASSRTGQGTGYTF
TRBV6-1	TRBJ1-5	-	-	TGTGCCAGCAGTGACAGCTATCAGCCCCAGCATTTT	CASSDSYQPQHF
TRBV19	TRBJ2-5	TRBD1	-	TGTGCCAGTAGGGAAGGACAGGGGGCGAAAGAGACCCAGTACTTC	CASREGQGAKETQYF
TRBV6-6	TRBJ2-2	-	-	TGTGCCAGCAGGGATACTTCTTCTAACACCGGGGAGCTGTTTTTT	CASRDTSSNTGELFF
TRBV28	TRBJ2-7	-	once	TGTGCCAGCAGTTTATTTACCTTGGGCAGGGTCCACGAGCAGTACTTC	CASSLFTLGRVHEQYF
TRBV19	TRBJ1-2	-	-	TGTGCCAGCTCACCTGGGGGGTCAGCTAACTATGGCTACACCTTC	CASSPGGSANYGYTF
TRBV6-6	TRBJ1-2	-	-	TGTGCCAGCAGTTACCAAGGGGATAGTTATGGCTACACCTTC	CASSYQGDSYGYTF
TRBV6-5	TRBJ1-2	-	few	TGTGCCAGCAGTTACTCTCCTGGGGAGGCCTATGGCTACACCTTC	CASSYSPGEAYGYTF
TRBV11-1	TRBJ2-1	-	-	TGTGCCAGCAGCCCCTGGGGCAATCGCAATGAGCAGTTCTTC	CASSPWGNRNEQFF
TRBV28	TRBJ1-2	TRBD1	-	TGTGCCAGCAGTCCAGGACAGGGAGGAGATGGCTACACCTTC	CASSPGQGGDGYTF
TRBV12-3/TRBV12-4	TRBJ1-3	-	-	TGTGCCAGCAGTTTAGGTGGAAACACCATATATTTT	CASSLGGNTIYF
TRBV27	TRBJ2-6	-	once	TGTGCCAGCAGAAGGGGTCAGACCTCTGGGGCCAACGTCCTGACTTTC	CASRRGQTSGANVLTF